This T cell receptor (beta chain) was recorded in a study of T-cell reconstitution after alpha-beta-depleted transplantation in children. This clonotype appeared a few times. Germline assignment: CDR1 WSHSY and CDR2 SAAADI. V shed 6 bases and J 1 base; nucleotides not matched to a gene: 3. This CDR3 has 14 amino acids. Researchers prepared the TCRbeta library using unique molecular identifiers, the study reports. A single record per CDR3 protein comes from TCRdb applying MiXCR to the PCR reads. The sample has a few hundred thousand distinct CDR3 sequences; around 27% are singletons. This sequence originates from a boy in the first two years of life with Wiskott-Aldrich syndrome, due to receive a stem cell transplant. The chain employs TRBV10-2 and TRBJ1-3; TRBD1 matches at 7 bases. The sample here was PBMCs, taken before TCRalphabeta/CD19-depleted stem cell transplant. CDR3 sequence reads: CASRRGQSGNTIYF. The CDR3 DNA is TGCGCCAGCAGGCGGGGACAGTCTGGAAACACCATATATTTT.